Listed here is a single T cell receptor beta chain. TCRdb reprocessed the 5' RACE reads with MiXCR, giving one entry per CDR3 protein. The sample shows roughly 48,000 distinct CDR3 sequences, approximately 5% of them seen only once. The data belong to a study of spatial heterogeneity in lung cancer. Study as a whole: Compared with alpha-chain sequences, beta-chain sequences were consistently detected in greater numbers. Each unique TCR and UMI combination was seen more than ten times on average in raw reads.

The time point is: sample taken at primary tumor resection. The input material, whole RNA from tumor, nontumor lung or frozen PBMC, was sequenced unsorted. Patients with untreated early-stage non-small cell lung cancer, numbering some 72, were the donors. Germline CDR1 is DFQATT and CDR2 is SNEGSKA (reference sequence). CDR3 length: 14 residues. V lost 2 bases to trimming and J lost 8 bases; unmatched junction nucleotides: 5. The source is a male donor with early-stage non-small cell lung cancer. The rearrangement links TRBV20-1 to TRBJ2-1; 11 nucleotides align to TRBD2. The sample was PBMCs, taken at surgery. The CDR3 sequence: CSARKLAGVDEQFF. The CDR3 coding sequence is TGCAGTGCTAGAAAACTAGCGGGGGTGGATGAGCAGTTCTTC.